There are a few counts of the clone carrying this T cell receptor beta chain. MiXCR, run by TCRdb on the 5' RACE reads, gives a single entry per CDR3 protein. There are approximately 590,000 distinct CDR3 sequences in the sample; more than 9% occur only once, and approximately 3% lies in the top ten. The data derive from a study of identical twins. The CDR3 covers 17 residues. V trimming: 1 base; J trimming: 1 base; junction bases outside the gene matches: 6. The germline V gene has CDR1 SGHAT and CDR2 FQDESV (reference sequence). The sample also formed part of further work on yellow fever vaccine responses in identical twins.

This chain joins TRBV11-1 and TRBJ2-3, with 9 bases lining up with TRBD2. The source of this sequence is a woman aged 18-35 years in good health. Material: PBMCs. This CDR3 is CASSLVGTSLGTDTQYF. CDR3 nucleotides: TGTGCCAGCAGCTTAGTAGGGACTAGCTTGGGCACAGATACGCAGTATTTT.